This T cell receptor (beta chain) was obtained from a study of identical twins. TCRdb fed the 5' RACE reads into MiXCR, producing one record per CDR3 protein. Of about 730,000 distinct CDR3 sequences in the sample, 21% were seen once. The CDR3 runs to 14 residues. The V segment lost 7 bases and the J segment 2 bases; nucleotides outside the gene matches: 8. The sample also formed part of further work on T cells expressing NK-cell markers.

The TCR sequence derives from a woman younger than 35 in good health. The genes are TRBV12-3 or TRBV12-4 and TRBJ2-7; 7 bases align to TRBD1. Sequencing was done on a sample of PBMCs. In DNA form, the CDR3 reads TGTGCCAGCACCACAACCGGGACAGCCTACGAGCAGTACTTC. Translation gives CASTTTGTAYEQYF.